This T cell receptor beta chain came from a study of blood T cells in healthy people across ages. Findings and limits, study-wide: There was no known CMV status for donors, so expanded clonotype changes were possibly confounded. Measured against age, TCR beta diversity per million T cells decreased in a roughly linear manner. Both higher diversity and more naive CD4+ cells marked long-lived donors when set against aged donors.

Comments on this clonotype: What it binds is unknown.

Using a J-beta primer mix together with a sample-barcoded 5' primer, a second PCR was run for roughly 6 to 11 cycles. One entry per CDR3 protein results from TCRdb running MiXCR on the 5' RACE reads. The table has 850,000 to 1,000,000 distinct CDR3 sequences, around 54% seen once; the top ten hold 20% to 25%. Sequencing was performed on blood. The sequence derives from a woman aged 55-69 years in good health.

CDR3 sequence reads: CASSYSRQSIGWAFF. The CDR3 nucleotides read TGTGCCAGCAGTTACTCGAGGCAGAGCATCGGGTGGGCTTTCTTT. The rearrangement joins TRBV6-5 to TRBJ1-1; D not resolved. Germline V CDR1 and CDR2: MNHEY, SVGAGI. The CDR3 runs 15 residues. Trimming took 0 bases from V and 11 from J, leaving 19 bases between them.